This record concerns one T cell receptor (beta chain) sequence. The repertoire was sequenced with immunoSEQ multiplex PCR; TCRdb's copy has only in-frame clones and lacks some. This table holds under 2.5 million clones, around 93% found once. Each sample came from a Caucasian adult donor living in Nashville, Tennessee. These data come from a study of shared clonotypes between healthy human individuals. The sequence came from a man between 18 and 29 years old in good health. Some clones in this sample may be carry-over from other donors' samples. Sequencing used naive CD4+ T cells from PBMCs. The subset was: CD45RA+ positively selected.

CDR3: CASSYYGNQPQHF. The CDR3 nucleotides are TGTGCCAGCAGTTATTACGGCAATCAGCCCCAGCATTTT. The genes are TRBV6-6 and TRBJ1-5; D remains unclear. This CDR3 comprises 13 residues. Germline-derived CDR1 and CDR2 are MNHNY and SVGAGI (reference sequence). V dropped 3 bases and J dropped 2 bases, with 5 bases sitting between them.